These 8 T cell receptor beta chains came from one sample sequenced in a study of blood T cell repertoires in COVID-19. Repertoires were generated with immunoSEQ multiplex PCR, while TCRdb's copy carries only in-frame clones and drops some. Of over 90,000 clones listed, 80% to 90% are singletons. Input material: peripheral blood. Receptor source: a human donor in a cohort sampled during active COVID-19.

The V gene is TRBV27, the J gene TRBJ2-7; 10 nucleotides line up with TRBD2. CDR1 is MNHEY and CDR2 is SMNVEV in the germline V gene (reference sequence). Trimming at V came to 2 bases and at J to 5 bases, leaving 6 bases not matched to a gene. The CDR3 totals 15 residues. The CDR3 DNA reads TGTGCCAGCAGTTTAGGGGGACTAGCGTTAGACGAGCAGTACTTC. Its protein is CASSLGGLALDEQYF.

The chain carries TRBV27 and TRBJ2-7; TRBD2 matches at 8 bases. In germline, CDR1 is MNHEY, CDR2 SMNVEV (reference sequence). This CDR3 spans 14 amino acids. The J segment lost 7 bases and the V segment lost 9 bases, leaving 14 bases of the junction unmatched. CDR3 DNA sequence: TGTGCCAGTACTCGGGCTAGCGGGTTACAAGAGCAGTACTTC. Translated, it gives CASTRASGLQEQYF.

V and J are TRBV5-5 and TRBJ1-6; D might be TRBD1 (6 bases). This CDR3 comprises 15 residues. CDR1 and CDR2 (germline): SGHKS, YYEKEE (reference sequence). The germline V and J ends were trimmed by 4 bases and 5 bases, with 13 bases remaining between them. The CDR3 region has the DNA TGTGCCAGCAGCCGCTCGGCAGGGGATAATTCACCCCTCCACTTT. This encodes CASSRSAGDNSPLHF.

The table lists this clone with a few counts. The same CDR3 is also encoded by other DNA sequences in this sample. The chain couples TRBV5-4 to TRBJ2-5; 10 bases map to TRBD1. CDR3 size: 15 residues. CDR1 and CDR2 (germline): SGHNT, YYREEE (reference sequence). The J segment lost 5 bases and the V segment lost 4 bases, leaving 8 bases of the junction unmatched. CDR3 protein: CASSPRQGAGETQYF. CDR3 DNA: TGTGCCAGCAGCCCTCGACAGGGGGCCGGTGAGACCCAGTACTTC.

The rearrangement joins TRBV28 to TRBJ2-1; 10 bases align to TRBD2. V dropped 6 bases and J dropped 4; count of bases not matched to a gene: 12. From germline, CDR1 is MDHEN and CDR2 SYDVKM. The CDR3 loop spans 17 amino acids. The CDR3 loop reads CASRSSGGSYSYNEQFF. In DNA form, the CDR3 reads TGTGCCAGCAGGTCTAGCGGGGGCAGTTACTCATACAATGAGCAGTTCTTC.

This chain uses TRBV7-2 with TRBJ2-7; the match to TRBD2 covers 7 bases. This CDR3 spans 15 amino acids. V was pared by 3 bases and J by 6 bases, with 11 bases of the junction left unmatched. Per the germline V gene, CDR1 is SGHTA and CDR2 is FQGNSA. The CDR3 is CASSLGGFKRGEQYF. The DNA for the CDR3 is TGTGCCAGCAGCTTGGGGGGGTTCAAAAGAGGCGAGCAGTACTTC.

The chain combines TRBV6-5 with TRBJ2-3, with TRBD2 matching over 12 bases. CDR3 length: 16 amino acids. Per the germline V gene, CDR1 is MNHEY and CDR2 is SVGAGI. V lost 4 bases and J lost 4; bases outside the gene matches: 6. For the CDR3, the DNA is TGTGCCAGCAGTTTATTGACTAGCGGGGGTTCAGATACGCAGTATTTT. It translates to CASSLLTSGGSDTQYF.

The chain is built from TRBV5-1 and TRBJ2-7; maybe TRBD2 (7 bases). This CDR3 has 15 residues. V lost 7 bases, J lost 3 bases, and 20 bases lay in between. CDR1 is SGHRS, CDR2 YFSETQ, per germline. The CDR3 coding sequence is TGCGCCAGCGGTGGGGGGGGCGATTTCGGCTACGAGCAGTACTTC. It is translated as CASGGGGDFGYEQYF. Combining the CDR3 with reference TRBV5-1 and TRBJ2-7 gives the whole variable domain KAGVTQTPRYLIKTRGQQVTLSCSPISGHRSVSWYQQTPGQGLQFLFEYFSETQRNKGNFPGRFSGRQFSNSRSEMNVSTLELGDSALYLCASGGGGDFGYEQYFGPGTRLTVT.